This TCR beta chain was profiled in a study of naive and memory T cell subsets (dated by TCRdb to about 2017). A note on the overall study: Sorted naive and memory T cell subsets from peripheral blood were analyzed in the study using a UMI-based, open-source pipeline for TCR alpha and beta sequencing. The functional CMV T cell responses agreed completely with IgG serology results. RNA was DNase-treated and reverse transcribed with TCR constant-region primers, mostly using SuperScript III. General study outcomes and caveats: A clonotype was defined as a single alpha or beta chain sequence rather than as a paired alpha/beta receptor. After error correction, only a single occurrence was seen for over 95% of naive TCR sequences, so much steeper abundance distributions were produced than in memory subsets. The abundance of TCRs followed a power law with an exponent that differed between naive and memory subsets yet stayed consistent across the three individuals. In both CD4 and CD8 cells, going from naive through CM, EM and EMRA, the Gini index went up while Shannon and inverse Simpson diversity went down. RNA-based TCR counts may be influenced by expression changes linked to T cell activation and differentiation. The repertoire findings for the naive and memory subsets could not be validated against a ground truth because none was available. A few larger clonotypes were present in naive repertoires, especially CD8 naive repertoires, and these clonotypes were possibly memory cells re-expressing CD45RA.

Receptors were amplified or captured by UMI-ligation and nested PCR. To cover both TRBC1 and TRBC2, the beta constant-region primer consisted of an equimolar mix of two oligonucleotides. Four rounds of PCR, combining the SP2 primer with nested alpha and beta constant-region primers, were used to amplify the ligated cDNA. T4 RNA ligase 1 ligated a single-stranded oligonucleotide carrying the SP2 primer and a 12-nucleotide UMI to the cDNA 3' end. The ligation reaction was incubated at 16°C for about 18-24 hours. PCR2 was usually performed as a SYBR Green qPCR and halted at a preset threshold so that over-amplification would not occur. Apart from the first purification, every purification step used Agencourt AMPure XP magnetic beads. Libraries were quantified by Qubit and checked on a TapeStation, where a main peak was expected near 650 bp. Pooled libraries were sequenced on an Illumina MiSeq using v2 2x251 paired-end kits, and typically 1-2 million reads were obtained per sample. Each sample was pooled at 4 to 5 nM, and roughly 5-7.5% PhiX was included to help cluster recognition. Per the authors' processing: Decombinator assigned V and J genes to Demultiplexor-processed FASTQ reads by tag matching, allowing a single base-pair mismatch. UMIs were used by Collapsinator to correct both sequencing errors and frequency errors arising from PCR heterogeneity. TCRs were translated and CDR3s were extracted from the conserved cysteine to the FGXG phenylalanine by CDR3Translator, with non-productive sequences being flagged. Repertoires were subsampled to equal numbers of UMI-defined TCRs before Gini, Shannon entropy and inverse Simpson indices were calculated. Clonotype abundance distributions were fitted to a power law by maximum likelihood within the linear range. For one naive CD8 sample, the pipeline and MIGEC produced similar UMI counts, unique TCR numbers and clonal distributions. In one analysis, naive TCRs that were also found in any memory subset of the same donor were excluded from the naive repertoire. A set of several thousand CMV-associated CDR3 sequences, compiled from VDJdb and a published dataset, was used to search the repertoires. TCRdb reran the public reads through fastp at Q25 and MiXCR, keeping productive beta chains. Rows with one shared CDR3 protein collapse into an entry with the most common genes and DNA. These V and J calls originate from TCRdb's pipeline instead of the authors' own analysis. This sample has 85,000 or so distinct CDR3 sequences in its table, and about 8.2% of those were observed once. 1.2% of the sample goes to the ten largest clones.

The CDR3 holds 13 amino acids from the cysteine to the phenylalanine. CDR3 DNA only is kept here, 39 bases in frame from base 1. Trimming removed 5 bases from V and 6 bases from J, leaving 10 bases between the germline ends. This clonotype was counted ten times or more. No cognate antigen has been identified for it. Per-base quality was not reported, and no clone a single base away is much larger than it. From the second PCR step onward, the TCR alpha chain libraries and the TCR beta chain libraries were amplified separately. The CMV status of each donor was determined by measuring IFNgamma production from CD4+ T cells after fresh PBMCs had been stimulated overnight with CMV viral lysate. CD4 T cells were positively selected with Miltenyi beads, followed by positive selection of CD8 T cells from the CD4-negative fraction. After staining for CD3, CD4, CD8, CD45RA, CD27 and a live/dead dye, cells were sorted on a BD Aria II into four subsets based on CD45RA and CD27. A few healthy volunteers provided blood, and each donor's sample was split into CD4 and CD8 T cells and then further divided into four differentiation subsets. About 110 ml of peripheral blood was collected from each donor, and PBMC were isolated by Ficoll-Paque PLUS density-gradient centrifugation. After sorting, cells were lysed in RLT buffer, RNA was extracted using a Qiagen RNeasy kit, and the extracted RNA was stored at -80 degrees C.

This TCR was recovered from a human donor in good health. The rearrangement combines TRBV12-3 or TRBV12-4 with TRBJ2-2; no D segment can be confidently identified. Source material: naive CD8+ T cells from blood. Per the publication, the cell subset or site label means: naive T cells, CD45RA high CD27+. The CDR3 region reads CASSEGSSGELFF. The sequenced DNA is TGTGCCAGCAGTGAAGGGTCATCCGGGGAGCTGTTTTTT.